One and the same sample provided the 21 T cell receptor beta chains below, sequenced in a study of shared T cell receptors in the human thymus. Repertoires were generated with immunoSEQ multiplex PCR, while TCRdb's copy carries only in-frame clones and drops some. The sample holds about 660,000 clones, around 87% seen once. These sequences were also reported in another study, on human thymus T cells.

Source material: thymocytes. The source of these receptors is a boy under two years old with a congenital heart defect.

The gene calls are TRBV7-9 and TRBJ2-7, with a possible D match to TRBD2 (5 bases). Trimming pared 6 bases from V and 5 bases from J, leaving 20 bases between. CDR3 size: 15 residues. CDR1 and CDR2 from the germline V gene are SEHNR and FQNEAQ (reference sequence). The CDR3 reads CASSLGVGFSDEQYF. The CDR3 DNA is TGTGCCAGCAGTTTGGGAGTGGGATTCTCGGACGAGCAGTACTTC.

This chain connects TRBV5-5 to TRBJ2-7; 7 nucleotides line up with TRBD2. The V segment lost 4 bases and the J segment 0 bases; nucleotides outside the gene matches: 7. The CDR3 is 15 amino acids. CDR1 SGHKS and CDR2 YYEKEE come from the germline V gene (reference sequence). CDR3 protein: CASSGSGTTSYEQYF. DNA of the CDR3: TGTGCCAGCAGCGGTTCCGGGACTACCTCCTACGAGCAGTACTTC. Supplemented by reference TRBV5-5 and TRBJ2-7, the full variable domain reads DAGVTQSPTHLIKTRGQQVTLRCSPISGHKSVSWYQQVLGQGPQFIFQYYEKEERGRGNFPDRFSARQFPNYSSELNVNALLLGDSALYLCASSGSGTTSYEQYFGPGTRLTVT.

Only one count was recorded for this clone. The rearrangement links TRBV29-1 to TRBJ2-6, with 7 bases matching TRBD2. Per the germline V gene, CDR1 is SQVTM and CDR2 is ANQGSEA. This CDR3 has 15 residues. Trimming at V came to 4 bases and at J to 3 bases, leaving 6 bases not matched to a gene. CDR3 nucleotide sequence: TGCAGCGTTGGGGCGGGAGTTGGTGGGGCCAACGTCCTGACTTTC. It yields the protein CSVGAGVGGANVLTF. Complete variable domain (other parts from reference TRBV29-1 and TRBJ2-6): SAVISQKPSRDICQRGTSLTIQCQVDSQVTMMFWYRQQPGQSLTLIATANQGSEATYESGFVIDKFPISRPNLTFSTLTVSNMSPEDSSIYLCSVGAGVGGANVLTFGAGSRLTVL.

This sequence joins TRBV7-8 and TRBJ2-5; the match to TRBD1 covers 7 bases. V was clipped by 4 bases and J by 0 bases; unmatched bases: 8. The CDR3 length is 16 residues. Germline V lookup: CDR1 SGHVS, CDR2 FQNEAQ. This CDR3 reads CASSYRDRCYQETQYF. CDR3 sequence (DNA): TGTGCCAGCAGCTACCGGGACAGATGCTACCAAGAGACCCAGTACTTC.

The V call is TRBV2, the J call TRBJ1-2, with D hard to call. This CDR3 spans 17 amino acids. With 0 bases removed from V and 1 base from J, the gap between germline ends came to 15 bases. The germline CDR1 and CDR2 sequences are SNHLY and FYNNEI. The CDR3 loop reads CASSEAILKTLNYGYTF. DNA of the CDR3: TGTGCCAGCAGTGAAGCCATCTTGAAGACACTTAACTATGGCTACACCTTC.

CDR3 amino acids: CSVEAPGLGRDSEQFF. The DNA for the CDR3 is TGCAGCGTTGAAGCACCGGGACTAGGTAGGGATAGTGAGCAGTTCTTC. The chain is built from TRBV29-1 and TRBJ2-1; 8 positions match TRBD2. After removal of 1 base from V and 9 bases from J, the junction contained 14 bases not matched to a gene. CDR1 and CDR2 from the germline V gene are SQVTM and ANQGSEA. This CDR3 contains 16 residues.

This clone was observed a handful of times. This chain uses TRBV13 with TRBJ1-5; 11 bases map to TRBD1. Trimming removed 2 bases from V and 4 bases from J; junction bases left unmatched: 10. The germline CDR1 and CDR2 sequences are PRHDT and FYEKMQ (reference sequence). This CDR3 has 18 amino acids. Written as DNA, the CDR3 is TGTGCCAGCAGCTTAAAGGGGGACAGGGGGTTAAGGAATCAGCCCCAGCATTTT. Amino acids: CASSLKGDRGLRNQPQHF.

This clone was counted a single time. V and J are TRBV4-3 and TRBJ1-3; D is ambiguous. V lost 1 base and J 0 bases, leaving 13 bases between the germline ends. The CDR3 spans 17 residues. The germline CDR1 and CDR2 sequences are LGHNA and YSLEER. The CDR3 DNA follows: TGCGCCAGCAGCCAAGCCCATGGGCAAGCCTCTGGAAACACCATATATTTT. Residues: CASSQAHGQASGNTIYF.

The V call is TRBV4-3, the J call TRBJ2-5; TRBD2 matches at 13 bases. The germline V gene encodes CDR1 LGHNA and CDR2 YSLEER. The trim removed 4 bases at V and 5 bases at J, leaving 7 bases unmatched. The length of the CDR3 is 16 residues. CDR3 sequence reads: CASSRSGLAGVETQYF. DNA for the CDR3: TGCGCCAGCAGCCGGAGCGGACTAGCGGGGGTCGAGACCCAGTACTTC.

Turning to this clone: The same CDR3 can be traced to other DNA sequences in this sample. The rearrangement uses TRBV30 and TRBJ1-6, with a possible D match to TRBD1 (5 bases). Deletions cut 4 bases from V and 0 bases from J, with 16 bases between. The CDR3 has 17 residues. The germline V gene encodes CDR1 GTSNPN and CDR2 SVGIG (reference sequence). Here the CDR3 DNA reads TGTGCCTGGAACTCCCCAGACAGCCACTCCTATAATTCACCCCTCCACTTT. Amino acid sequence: CAWNSPDSHSYNSPLHF.

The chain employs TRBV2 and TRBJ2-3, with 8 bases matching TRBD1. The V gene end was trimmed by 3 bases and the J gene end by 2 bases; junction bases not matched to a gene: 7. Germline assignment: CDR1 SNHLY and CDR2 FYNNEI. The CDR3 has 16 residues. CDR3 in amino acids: CASSEGWDRITDTQYF. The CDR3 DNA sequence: TGTGCCAGCAGTGAGGGTTGGGACAGGATCACAGATACGCAGTATTTT. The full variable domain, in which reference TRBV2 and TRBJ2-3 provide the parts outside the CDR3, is EPEVTQTPSHQVTQMGQEVILRCVPISNHLYFYWYRQILGQKVEFLVSFYNNEISEKSEIFDDQFSVERPDGSNFTLKIRSTKLEDSAMYFCASSEGWDRITDTQYFGPGTRLTVL.

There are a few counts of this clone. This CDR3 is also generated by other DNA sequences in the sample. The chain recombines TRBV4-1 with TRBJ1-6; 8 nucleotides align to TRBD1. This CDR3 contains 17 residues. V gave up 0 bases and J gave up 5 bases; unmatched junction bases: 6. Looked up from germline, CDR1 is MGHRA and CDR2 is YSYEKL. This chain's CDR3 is CASSQDLGQGNNSPLHF. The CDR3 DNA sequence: TGCGCCAGCAGCCAAGATTTAGGACAGGGTAATAATTCACCCCTCCACTTT.

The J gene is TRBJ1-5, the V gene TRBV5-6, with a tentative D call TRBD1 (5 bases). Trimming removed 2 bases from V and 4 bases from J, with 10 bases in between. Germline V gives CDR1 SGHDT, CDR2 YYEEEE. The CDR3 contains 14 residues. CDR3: CASSFGGLNQPQHF. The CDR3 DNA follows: TGTGCCAGCAGCTTCGGGGGATTGAATCAGCCCCAGCATTTT. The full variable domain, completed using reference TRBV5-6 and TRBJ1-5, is DAGVTQSPTHLIKTRGQQVTLRCSPKSGHDTVSWYQQALGQGPQFIFQYYEEEERQRGNFPDRFSGHQFPNYSSELNVNALLLGDSALYLCASSFGGLNQPQHFGDGTRLSIL.

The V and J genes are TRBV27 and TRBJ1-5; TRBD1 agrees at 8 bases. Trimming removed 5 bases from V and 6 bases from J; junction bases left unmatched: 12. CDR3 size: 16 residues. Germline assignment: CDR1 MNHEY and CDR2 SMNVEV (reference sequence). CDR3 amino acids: CASSKNRDRSFQPQHF. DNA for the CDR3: TGTGCCAGCAGTAAGAACCGGGACAGGTCGTTTCAGCCCCAGCATTTT.

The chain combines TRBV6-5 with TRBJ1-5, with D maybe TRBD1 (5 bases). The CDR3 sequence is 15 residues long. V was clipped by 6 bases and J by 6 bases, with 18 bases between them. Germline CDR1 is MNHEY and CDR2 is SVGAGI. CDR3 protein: CASSPRACQGQPQHF. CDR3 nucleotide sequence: TGTGCCAGCAGCCCCCGCGCCTGTCAGGGTCAGCCCCAGCATTTT.

CDR3 sequence: CASSQERGRSYNSPLHF. DNA for the CDR3: TGCGCCAGCAGCCAAGAGCGGGGGCGGTCCTATAATTCACCCCTCCACTTT. The genes are TRBV4-3 and TRBJ1-6, with D maybe TRBD1 (6 bases). The CDR3 is made up of 17 amino acids. Trimming removed 0 bases from V and 1 base from J, with 10 bases in between. CDR1 and CDR2 (germline): LGHNA, YSLEER.

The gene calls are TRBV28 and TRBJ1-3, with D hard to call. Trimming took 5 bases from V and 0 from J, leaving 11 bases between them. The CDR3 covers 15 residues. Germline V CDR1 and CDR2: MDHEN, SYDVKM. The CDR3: CASSLVLISGNTIYF. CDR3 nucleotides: TGTGCCAGCAGTCTAGTTCTGATCTCTGGAAACACCATATATTTT.

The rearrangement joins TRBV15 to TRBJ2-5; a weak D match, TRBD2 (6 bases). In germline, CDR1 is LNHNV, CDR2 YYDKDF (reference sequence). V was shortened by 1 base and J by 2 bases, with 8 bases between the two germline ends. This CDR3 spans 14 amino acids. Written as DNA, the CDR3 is TGTGCCACCAGCAGAGGACTAGTTCAAGAGACCCAGTACTTC. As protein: CATSRGLVQETQYF.

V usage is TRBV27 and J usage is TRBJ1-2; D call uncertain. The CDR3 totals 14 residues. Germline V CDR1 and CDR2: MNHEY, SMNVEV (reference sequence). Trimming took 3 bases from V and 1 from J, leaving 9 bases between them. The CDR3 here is CASSFLSLNYGYTF. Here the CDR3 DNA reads TGTGCCAGCAGTTTCTTGTCTCTTAACTATGGCTACACCTTC.

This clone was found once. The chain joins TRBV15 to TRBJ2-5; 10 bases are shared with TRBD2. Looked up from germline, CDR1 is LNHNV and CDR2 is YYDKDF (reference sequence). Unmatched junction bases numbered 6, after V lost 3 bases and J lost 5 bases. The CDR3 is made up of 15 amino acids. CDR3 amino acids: CATSSLAGEGETQYF. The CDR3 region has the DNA TGTGCCACCAGCAGCCTAGCGGGAGAGGGTGAGACCCAGTACTTC.

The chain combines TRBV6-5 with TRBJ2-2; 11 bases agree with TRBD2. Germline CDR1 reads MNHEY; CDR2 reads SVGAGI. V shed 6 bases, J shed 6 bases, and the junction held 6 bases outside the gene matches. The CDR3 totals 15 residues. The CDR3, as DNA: TGTGCCAGCAGCCGACTAGCGGGATCGGCCGGGGAGCTGTTTTTT. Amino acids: CASSRLAGSAGELFF.